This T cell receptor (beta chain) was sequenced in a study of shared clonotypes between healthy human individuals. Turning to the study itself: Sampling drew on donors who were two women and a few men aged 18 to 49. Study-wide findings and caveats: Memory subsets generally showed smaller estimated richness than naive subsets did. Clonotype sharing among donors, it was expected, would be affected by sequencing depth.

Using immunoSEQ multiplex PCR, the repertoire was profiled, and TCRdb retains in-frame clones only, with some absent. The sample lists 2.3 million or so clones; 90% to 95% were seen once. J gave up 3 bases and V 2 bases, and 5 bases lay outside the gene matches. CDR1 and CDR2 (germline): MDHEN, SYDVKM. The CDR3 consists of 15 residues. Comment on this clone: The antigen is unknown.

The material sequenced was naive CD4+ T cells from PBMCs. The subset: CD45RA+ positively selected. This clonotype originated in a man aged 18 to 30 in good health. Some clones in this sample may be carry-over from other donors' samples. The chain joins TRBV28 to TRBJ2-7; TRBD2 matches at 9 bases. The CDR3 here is CASSLVGSGSYEQYF. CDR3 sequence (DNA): TGTGCCAGCAGTTTAGTCGGTAGCGGGAGCTACGAGCAGTACTTC.